Listed below are T cell receptor beta chains from one sample, sequenced in a study of CD8 T cells in ankylosing spondylitis. TCRdb reanalysed the 5' RACE reads using MiXCR and keeps one entry per CDR3 protein. Among roughly 250,000 distinct CDR3 sequences, around 7.8% were seen once, and the ten largest hold almost 7%. Sequenced material: blood, either unsorted or a sorted T cell fraction (not recorded which). These receptors came from a male donor with ankylosing spondylitis or in good health (not recorded which). Both conserved end residues are part of each CDR3. D genes are given only for firm matches. Clone size is given for some rows only: seen once, a few or many times, or a class if the clone is expanded.

len	j_gene	abundance	v_gene	d_gene	CDR3aa	CDR3nt
13	TRBJ2-5	many	TRBV2	-	CASRSGPPTTQYF	TGTGCCAGCAGGTCCGGACCCCCCACGACCCAGTACTTC
12	TRBJ1-2	many	TRBV29-1	TRBD1	CSAATGYYGYTF	TGCAGCGCCGCGACAGGGTACTATGGCTACACCTTC
20	TRBJ2-1	-	TRBV11-2	TRBD1	CASSLGRTGGYNFFSDEQFF	TGTGCCAGCAGCTTAGGTCGGACAGGGGGCTACAATTTTTTTTCGGATGAGCAGTTCTTC
14	TRBJ2-7	-	TRBV7-9	-	CASSLVRQPYEQYF	TGTGCCAGCAGCTTAGTTCGGCAACCATACGAGCAGTACTTC
16	TRBJ2-1	many	TRBV27	-	CASSLSKRATYNEQFF	TGTGCCAGCAGTTTATCAAAGCGGGCCACCTACAATGAGCAGTTCTTC
16	TRBJ2-3	few	TRBV5-1	TRBD2	CASSLAGTRGGDTQYF	TGCGCCAGCAGCTTGGCCGGGACTAGAGGTGGAGATACGCAGTATTTT
14	TRBJ2-3	-	TRBV5-8	TRBD1	CAIGPGDSIDTQYF	TGTGCCATCGGACCCGGGGACAGCATAGATACGCAGTATTTT
16	TRBJ2-3	-	TRBV7-8	TRBD1	CASSLYGTGAGDTQYF	TGTGCCAGCAGCTTATACGGGACAGGGGCGGGAGATACGCAGTATTTT
15	TRBJ1-2	many	TRBV7-9	TRBD1	CASSDQGGEVNGYTF	TGTGCCAGCAGCGACCAAGGGGGCGAGGTAAATGGCTACACCTTC
11	TRBJ1-1	many	TRBV6-4	-	CASTQGAEAFF	TGTGCCAGCACCCAGGGCGCTGAAGCTTTCTTT
15	TRBJ2-2	many	TRBV5-5	-	CASSLGGINTGELFF	TGTGCCAGCAGCTTGGGAGGGATTAACACCGGGGAGCTGTTTTTT
14	TRBJ2-2	many	TRBV7-2	TRBD2	CASSRTSYSGELFF	TGTGCCAGCAGCCGGACTAGCTACTCCGGGGAGCTGTTTTTT
13	TRBJ1-5	many	TRBV4-2	TRBD1	CASSQQGAQPQHF	TGTGCCAGCAGCCAACAGGGGGCTCAGCCCCAGCATTTT
15	TRBJ2-1	many	TRBV29-1	-	CSVEDPEVSYNEQFF	TGCAGCGTTGAAGATCCCGAGGTCTCCTACAATGAGCAGTTCTTC
14	TRBJ2-6	few	TRBV7-2	-	CASSSETVANVLTF	TGTGCCAGCAGCTCGGAGACAGTAGCCAACGTCCTGACTTTC
15	TRBJ1-2	few	TRBV27	-	CASSLRRDGGYGYTF	TGTGCCAGCAGTTTACGCCGGGACGGAGGCTATGGCTACACCTTC
15	TRBJ2-1	many	TRBV11-2	-	CASSFTERVYNEQFF	TGTGCCAGCAGCTTTACCGAGCGGGTTTACAATGAGCAGTTCTTC
12	TRBJ1-1	few	TRBV20-1	TRBD1	CSAEGANTEAFF	TGCAGTGCCGAGGGGGCGAACACTGAAGCTTTCTTT
14	TRBJ2-1	many	TRBV3-1	TRBD2	CASRPSGRVNEQFF	TGTGCCAGCAGGCCTAGCGGGAGGGTTAATGAGCAGTTCTTC
14	TRBJ2-3	few	TRBV7-7	-	CASSLVSGTDTQYF	TGTGCTAGCAGCTTAGTATCAGGCACAGATACGCAGTATTTT
12	TRBJ2-5	few	TRBV29-1	-	CSVRPPPGTQYF	TGCAGCGTCAGGCCTCCGCCGGGGACCCAGTACTTC
14	TRBJ2-4	many	TRBV4-1	-	CASSQEEGSNIQYF	TGCGCCAGCAGCCAAGAGGAGGGGTCGAACATTCAGTACTTC
16	TRBJ2-3	many	TRBV3-1	TRBD2	CASSQRRGGLADTQYF	TGTGCCAGCAGCCAAAGGAGGGGAGGGTTAGCAGATACGCAGTATTTT
13	TRBJ2-5	many	TRBV18	-	CASSRTVGETQYF	TGTGCCAGCTCCCGGACCGTCGGGGAGACCCAGTACTTC
15	TRBJ2-7	many	TRBV20-1	-	CSAIYSGYPQIEQYF	TGCAGTGCTATTTACAGCGGGTACCCTCAAATCGAGCAGTACTTC
15	TRBJ1-3	many	TRBV4-1	TRBD1	CASSPGQGDGNTIYF	TGCGCCAGCAGCCCGGGACAGGGCGATGGAAACACCATATATTTT
16	TRBJ1-1	many	TRBV5-5	TRBD1	CASSLGSGQGASDAFF	TGTGCCAGCAGCTTGGGATCGGGACAGGGGGCTTCGGATGCTTTCTTT
13	TRBJ2-5	many	TRBV20-1	-	CSARDPERETQYF	TGCAGTGCTAGAGATCCCGAACGAGAGACCCAGTACTTC
15	TRBJ2-3	many	TRBV5-1	-	CASSLAPSNTDTQYF	TGCGCCAGCAGCCTCGCGCCCAGCAACACAGATACGCAGTATTTT
13	TRBJ1-1	many	TRBV9	-	CASSPPPNTEAFF	TGTGCCAGCAGCCCCCCCCCGAACACTGAAGCTTTCTTT
17	TRBJ2-7	-	TRBV14	-	CASSQDFSSKGTYEQYF	TGTGCCAGCAGCCAAGATTTTAGCTCGAAAGGGACCTACGAGCAGTACTTC
12	TRBJ2-3	many	TRBV29-1	-	CSSISQSDTQYF	TGCAGCTCTATCAGTCAAAGCGATACGCAGTATTTT